These T cell receptor beta chains were read from a single sample in a study of T cell responses to AZD1222 COVID-19 vaccine. TCRdb keeps only in-frame clones here, not all; method: immunoSEQ multiplex PCR. The sample includes roughly 50,000 clones, 80% to 90% of them seen just once. Sequenced material: peripheral blood, taken 28 days after the second AZD1222 dose. The receptors here all came from an adult who received the AZD1222 COVID-19 vaccine. Each CDR3 is given with its conserved first and last residue. D genes are given only for firm matches. A clone size is listed for some rows: how often the clone was seen (once, few, many), or a class if it is expanded.

d_gene | abundance | j_gene | v_gene | CDR3aa | CDR3nt
- | once | TRBJ2-2 | TRBV7-9 | CASRGASNTGELFF | TGTGCCAGCAGGGGGGCGTCGAACACCGGGGAGCTGTTTTTT
TRBD2 | once | TRBJ2-7 | TRBV5-4 | CASSYPGLDYEQYF | TGTGCCAGCAGCTACCCGGGACTAGACTACGAGCAGTACTTC
- | - | TRBJ2-7 | TRBV7-2 | CASSRGGRQYEQYF | TGTGCCAGCAGTAGGGGGGGGCGTCAATACGAGCAGTACTTC
TRBD2 | - | TRBJ2-1 | TRBV3-1/TRBV3-2 | CASSQRGANEQFF | TGTGCCAGCAGCCAGCGGGGGGCGAATGAGCAGTTCTTC
- | - | TRBJ2-2 | TRBV5-1 | CASSADGQLTGELFF | TGCGCCAGCAGCGCCGACGGACAGCTCACCGGGGAGCTGTTTTTT
- | - | TRBJ2-7 | TRBV27 | CASRGSRPYEQYF | TGTGCCAGCAGGGGATCCCGTCCCTACGAGCAGTACTTC
- | once | TRBJ2-5 | TRBV14 | CASSQGIQETQYF | TGTGCCAGCAGCCAAGGGATACAAGAGACCCAGTACTTC
- | once | TRBJ2-3 | TRBV7-2 | CASSLVGSDADTQYF | TGTGCCAGCAGCTTAGTCGGGAGTGACGCAGATACGCAGTATTTT
TRBD2 | - | TRBJ2-1 | TRBV18 | CASSPFGGRADEQFF | TGTGCCAGCTCACCTTTCGGCGGGAGGGCCGATGAGCAGTTCTTC
TRBD2 | - | TRBJ2-1 | TRBV4-2 | CASSQDGVAGDEQFF | TGTGCCAGCAGCCAAGATGGGGTAGCGGGAGATGAGCAGTTCTTC
- | - | TRBJ2-7 | TRBV3-1/TRBV3-2 | CASSLSRTDPYEQYF | TGTGCCAGCAGCCTTTCCCGGACAGACCCCTACGAGCAGTACTTC
- | - | TRBJ2-3 | TRBV27 | CASSNPADTQYF | TGTGCCAGCAGCAACCCGGCAGATACGCAGTATTTT
- | - | TRBJ2-2 | TRBV9 | CASSVAGNGELFF | TGTGCCAGCAGCGTAGCCGGGAATGGGGAGCTGTTTTTT
- | medium-sized | TRBJ1-1 | TRBV14 | CASSQEVNTEAFF | TGTGCCAGCAGCCAGGAGGTGAACACTGAAGCTTTCTTT
- | - | TRBJ1-3 | TRBV5-1 | CASSLDRAGNTIYF | TGCGCCAGCAGCTTGGACAGGGCCGGAAACACCATATATTTT
- | once | TRBJ2-5 | TRBV9 | CASSEGNGLARETQYF | TGTGCCAGCAGCGAGGGTAATGGGCTAGCCCGCGAGACCCAGTACTTC
TRBD1 | once | TRBJ2-5 | TRBV18 | CASSLGTGDQETQYF | TGTGCCAGCTCACTAGGGACAGGCGACCAAGAGACCCAGTACTTC
- | - | TRBJ1-5 | TRBV6-5 | CASSYSIVSNQPQHF | TGTGCCAGCAGTTACTCGATTGTAAGCAATCAGCCCCAGCATTTT
- | - | TRBJ2-5 | TRBV19 | CASSQFRQSQETQYF | TGTGCCAGTAGTCAATTCCGACAGTCCCAAGAGACCCAGTACTTC
TRBD2 | - | TRBJ2-7 | TRBV27 | CASSPWTSGSRLGEQYF | TGTGCCAGCAGTCCGTGGACTAGCGGGAGTCGTTTAGGGGAGCAGTACTTC
TRBD1 | - | TRBJ1-6 | TRBV5-8 | CASSIRGQHSPLHF | TGTGCCAGCAGCATCAGGGGGCAGCATTCACCCCTCCACTTT
- | - | TRBJ1-5 | TRBV19 | CASSETARNQPQHF | TGTGCCAGTAGCGAGACAGCTCGCAATCAGCCCCAGCATTTT
TRBD1 | - | TRBJ2-2 | TRBV30 | CAWSLVTGVAGELFF | TGTGCCTGGTCGCTAGTCACAGGGGTGGCCGGGGAGCTGTTTTTT
- | - | TRBJ2-2 | TRBV19 | CASSTYRDPRRGPGELFF | TGTGCCAGTAGTACCTACCGGGACCCCCGCCGGGGACCCGGGGAGCTGTTTTTT
- | - | TRBJ2-2 | TRBV19 | CASSIGLGQSTGELFF | TGTGCCAGTAGTATAGGGTTGGGCCAAAGCACCGGGGAGCTGTTTTTT
- | - | TRBJ2-1 | TRBV10-2 | CASSEALPGLGVYNEQFF | TGCGCCAGCAGTGAAGCACTCCCCGGTCTAGGGGTTTACAATGAGCAGTTCTTC
- | - | TRBJ1-5 | TRBV6-5 | CASIPGPLNQPQHF | TGTGCCAGCATCCCAGGACCGTTGAATCAGCCCCAGCATTTT
TRBD2 | - | TRBJ2-3 | TRBV28 | CASRGLAGGRTDTQYF | TGTGCCAGCCGGGGACTAGCGGGGGGCCGCACAGATACGCAGTATTTT
TRBD2 | - | TRBJ2-5 | TRBV25-1 | CASSESGLAGFQETQYF | TGTGCCAGCAGTGAATCGGGACTAGCGGGCTTCCAAGAGACCCAGTACTTC